This entry lists 3 T cell receptor beta chains sequenced from one sample in a study of CD8 T cells in Susac syndrome. With random hexamers, reverse transcription was performed on 0.5 to 1 ug of RNA. TCRdb re-derived calls from the immunoSEQ multiplex PCR reads in MiXCR, one entry per CDR3 protein. Among about 400,000 distinct CDR3 sequences listed, 85% were seen once. The sequenced sample was CD8+ T cells from PBMCs. Every receptor here comes from a human donor with multiple sclerosis.

This chain joins TRBV7-8 and TRBJ2-1; the D gene is possibly TRBD2 (5 bases). Germline V gives CDR1 SGHVS, CDR2 FQNEAQ. The CDR3 loop spans 17 amino acids. V was trimmed by 1 base and J by 1 base, leaving 14 bases between them. The DNA for the CDR3 is TGTGCCAGCAGCTTAGGTGGCGCGGGCCCTTCCTACAATGAGCAGTTCTTC. This translates into CASSLGGAGPSYNEQFF.

V gene TRBV6-1 combines with J gene TRBJ2-7; TRBD2 matches at 13 bases. CDR1 MNHNS and CDR2 SASEGT come from the germline V gene. The CDR3 length is 17 residues. The J segment lost 2 bases and the V segment lost 6 bases, leaving 10 bases of the junction unmatched. The CDR3 region has the DNA TGTGCCAGCAGCCTAGGGACTAGCGGGACTTGGGCCTACGAGCAGTACTTC. Its translation is CASSLGTSGTWAYEQYF.

This clonotype came up once. The chain links TRBV4-1 to TRBJ2-5; 7 bases are shared with TRBD2. The CDR3 covers 15 residues. With V trimmed by 1 base and J by 5 bases, 7 bases remained unmatched. Germline V gene sequence: CDR1 MGHRA, CDR2 YSYEKL. The CDR3 DNA is TGCGCCAGCAGCCAAGTTGAGGGAGGGGCCGAGACCCAGTACTTC. Translated: CASSQVEGGAETQYF.